This TCR beta chain was sequenced in a study of T cells in localized non-small cell lung cancer. In the case of this clone: Its antigen is unknown.

The ends were cut back, 3 bases at V and 0 bases at J, with 18 bases in the middle. The CDR3 is 18 residues long. Germline CDR1 and CDR2: LNHDA and SQIVND (reference sequence). Sequenced by immunoSEQ multiplex PCR; TCRdb stores in-frame clones only, minus some. The table lists fewer than 4,500 clones, over 25% of them singletons. Points from the study as a whole: Compared with tumor, uninvolved adjacent lung displayed greater T cell clonality, ranking highest overall. Sequencing involved a lone tumor region, leaving heterogeneity possible.

The V gene is TRBV19, the J gene TRBJ1-3; a possible D gene is TRBD1 (5 bases). The sequenced sample was lung tumor tissue, obtained before any cancer treatment. This sequence was found in a female donor over 55 with stage I lung adenocarcinoma. The DNA for the CDR3 is TGTGCCAGTAGTATCCTCCCTGGGACGGCCGACTCTGGAAACACCATATATTTT. This codes for CASSILPGTADSGNTIYF.